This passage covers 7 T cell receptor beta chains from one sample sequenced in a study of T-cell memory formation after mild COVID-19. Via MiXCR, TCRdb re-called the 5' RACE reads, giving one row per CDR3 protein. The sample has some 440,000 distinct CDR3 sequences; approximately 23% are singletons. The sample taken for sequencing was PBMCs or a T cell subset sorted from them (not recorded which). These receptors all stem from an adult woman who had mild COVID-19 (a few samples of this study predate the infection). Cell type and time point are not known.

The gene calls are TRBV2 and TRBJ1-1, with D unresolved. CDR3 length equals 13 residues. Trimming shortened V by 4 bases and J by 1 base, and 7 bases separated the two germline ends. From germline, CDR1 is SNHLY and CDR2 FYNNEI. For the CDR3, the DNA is TGTGCCAGCAGTGTCTGGCCGAACACTGAAGCTTTCTTT. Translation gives CASSVWPNTEAFF.

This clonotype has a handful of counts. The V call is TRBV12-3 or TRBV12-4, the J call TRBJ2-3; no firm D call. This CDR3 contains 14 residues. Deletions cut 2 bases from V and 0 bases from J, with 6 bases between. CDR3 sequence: CASSLLVSTDTQYF. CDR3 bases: TGTGCCAGCAGTTTACTAGTTAGCACAGATACGCAGTATTTT.

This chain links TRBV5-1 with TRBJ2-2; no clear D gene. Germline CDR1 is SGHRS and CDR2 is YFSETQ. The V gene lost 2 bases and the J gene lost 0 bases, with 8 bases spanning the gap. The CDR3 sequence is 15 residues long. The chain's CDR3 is CASSLSLANTGELFF. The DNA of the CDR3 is TGCGCCAGCAGCTTAAGTCTAGCGAACACCGGGGAGCTGTTTTTT.

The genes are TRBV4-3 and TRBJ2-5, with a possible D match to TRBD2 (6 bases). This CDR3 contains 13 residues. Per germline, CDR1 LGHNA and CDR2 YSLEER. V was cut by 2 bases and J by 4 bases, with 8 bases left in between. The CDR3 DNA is TGCGCCAGCAGCCAAAGGGGAGGAGAGACCCAGTACTTC. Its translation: CASSQRGGETQYF.

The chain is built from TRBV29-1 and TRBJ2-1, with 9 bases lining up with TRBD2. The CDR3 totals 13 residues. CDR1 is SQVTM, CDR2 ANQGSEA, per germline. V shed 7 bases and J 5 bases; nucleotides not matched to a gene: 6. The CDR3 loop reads CSAAGGGNNEQFF. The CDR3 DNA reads TGCAGCGCGGCGGGAGGGGGTAACAATGAGCAGTTCTTC.

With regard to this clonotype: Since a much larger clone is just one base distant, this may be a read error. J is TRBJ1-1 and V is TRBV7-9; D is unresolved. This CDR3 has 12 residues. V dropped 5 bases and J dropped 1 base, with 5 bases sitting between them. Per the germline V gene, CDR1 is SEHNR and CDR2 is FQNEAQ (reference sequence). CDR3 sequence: CASSHENTEAFF. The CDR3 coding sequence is TGTGCCAGCAGCCATGAGAACACTGAAGCTTTCTTT.

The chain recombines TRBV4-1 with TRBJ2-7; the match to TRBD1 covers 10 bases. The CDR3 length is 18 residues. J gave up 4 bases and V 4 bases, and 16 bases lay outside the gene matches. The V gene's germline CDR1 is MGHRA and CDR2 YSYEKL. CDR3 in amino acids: CASSPAPTGTGAWYEQYF. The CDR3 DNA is TGCGCCAGCAGCCCGGCACCGACCGGGACAGGGGCATGGTACGAGCAGTACTTC.